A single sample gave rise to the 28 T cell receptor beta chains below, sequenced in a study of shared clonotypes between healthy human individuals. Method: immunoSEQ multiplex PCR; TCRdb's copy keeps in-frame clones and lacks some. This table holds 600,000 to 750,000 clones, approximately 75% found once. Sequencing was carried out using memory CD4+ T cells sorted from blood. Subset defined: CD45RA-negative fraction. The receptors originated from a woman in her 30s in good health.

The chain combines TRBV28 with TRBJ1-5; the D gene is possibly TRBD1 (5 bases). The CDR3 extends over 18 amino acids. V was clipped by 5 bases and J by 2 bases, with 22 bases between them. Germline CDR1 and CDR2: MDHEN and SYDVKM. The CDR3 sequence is CASSPIRDPLPGNQPQHF. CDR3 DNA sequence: TGTGCCAGCAGTCCTATCCGGGACCCTTTACCAGGCAATCAGCCCCAGCATTTT.

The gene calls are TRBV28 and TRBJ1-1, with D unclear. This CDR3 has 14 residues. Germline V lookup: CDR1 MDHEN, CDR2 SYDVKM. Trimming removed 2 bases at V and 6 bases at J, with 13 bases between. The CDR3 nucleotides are TGTGCCAGCAGTTTAGATTTTGGCAAGGCTGAAGCTTTCTTT. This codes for CASSLDFGKAEAFF.

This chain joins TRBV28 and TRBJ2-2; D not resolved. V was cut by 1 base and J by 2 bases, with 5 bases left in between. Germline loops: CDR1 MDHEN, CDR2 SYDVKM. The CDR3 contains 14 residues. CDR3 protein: CASSLLGNTGELFF. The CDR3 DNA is TGTGCCAGCAGTTTATTAGGTAACACCGGGGAGCTGTTTTTT.

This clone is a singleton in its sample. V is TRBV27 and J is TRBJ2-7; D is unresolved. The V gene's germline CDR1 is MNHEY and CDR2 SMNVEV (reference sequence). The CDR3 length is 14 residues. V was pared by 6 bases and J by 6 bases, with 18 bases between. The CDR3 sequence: CASSRTYARGEQYF. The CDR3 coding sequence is TGTGCCAGCAGCCGCACCTATGCCAGAGGCGAGCAGTACTTC.

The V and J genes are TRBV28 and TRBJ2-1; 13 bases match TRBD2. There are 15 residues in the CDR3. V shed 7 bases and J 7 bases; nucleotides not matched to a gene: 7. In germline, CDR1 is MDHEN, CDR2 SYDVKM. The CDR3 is CASKLAGGRNNEQFF. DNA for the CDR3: TGTGCCAGCAAACTAGCGGGAGGGCGTAATAATGAGCAGTTCTTC. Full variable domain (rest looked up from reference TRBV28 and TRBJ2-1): DVKVTQSSRYLVKRTGEKVFLECVQDMDHENMFWYRQDPGLGLRLIYFSYDVKMKEKGDIPEGYSVSREKKERFSLILESASTNQTSMYLCASKLAGGRNNEQFFGPGTRLTVL.

CDR3 in amino acids: CAWSQGYYGYTF. CDR3 in DNA: TGTGCCTGGAGTCAGGGGTACTATGGCTACACCTTC. V and J are TRBV30 and TRBJ1-2; weak D call: TRBD1 (6 bases). Germline CDR1 reads GTSNPN; CDR2 reads SVGIG (reference sequence). CDR3 size: 12 residues. V was shortened by 2 bases and J by 3 bases, with 7 bases between the two germline ends.

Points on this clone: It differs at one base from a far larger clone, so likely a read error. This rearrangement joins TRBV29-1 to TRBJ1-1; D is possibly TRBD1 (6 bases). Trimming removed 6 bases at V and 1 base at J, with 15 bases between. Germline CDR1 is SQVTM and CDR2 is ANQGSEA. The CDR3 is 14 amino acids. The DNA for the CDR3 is TGCAGCGTCGACTTACAGGGAGGGAACACTGAAGCTTTCTTT. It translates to CSVDLQGGNTEAFF.

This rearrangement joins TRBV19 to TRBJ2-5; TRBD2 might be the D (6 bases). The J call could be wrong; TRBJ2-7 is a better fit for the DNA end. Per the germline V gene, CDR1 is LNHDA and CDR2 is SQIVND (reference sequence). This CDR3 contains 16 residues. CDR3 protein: CASSRAGLLSSYEQYF. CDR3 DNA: TGTGCCAGTAGCCGGGCGGGACTTTTGAGCTCCTACGAGCAGTACTTC.

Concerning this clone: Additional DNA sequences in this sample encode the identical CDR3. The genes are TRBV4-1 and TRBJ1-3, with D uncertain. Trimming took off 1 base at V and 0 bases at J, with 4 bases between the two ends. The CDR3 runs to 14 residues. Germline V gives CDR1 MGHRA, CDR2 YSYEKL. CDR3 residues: CASSQGYSGNTIYF. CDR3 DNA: TGCGCCAGCAGCCAAGGCTACTCTGGAAACACCATATATTTT.

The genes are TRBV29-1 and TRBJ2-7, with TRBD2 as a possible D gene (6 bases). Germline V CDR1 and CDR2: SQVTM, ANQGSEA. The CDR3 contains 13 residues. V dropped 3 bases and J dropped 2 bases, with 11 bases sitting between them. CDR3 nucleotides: TGCAGCGTTGATCATAGCGGTACCTACGAGCAGTACTTC. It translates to CSVDHSGTYEQYF.

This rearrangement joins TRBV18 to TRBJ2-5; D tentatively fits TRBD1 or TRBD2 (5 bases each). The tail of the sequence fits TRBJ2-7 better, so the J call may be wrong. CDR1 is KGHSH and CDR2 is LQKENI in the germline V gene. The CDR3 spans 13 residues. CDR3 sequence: CASSRGSGYEQYF. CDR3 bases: TGTGCCAGCTCAAGAGGGTCAGGGTACGAGCAGTACTTC.

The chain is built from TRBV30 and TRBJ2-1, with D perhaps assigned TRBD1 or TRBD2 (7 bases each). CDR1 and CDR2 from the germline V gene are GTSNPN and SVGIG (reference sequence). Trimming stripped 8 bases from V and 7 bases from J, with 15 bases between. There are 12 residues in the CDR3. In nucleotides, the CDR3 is TGTGCCCGGGGGAGGGGGCGGAATGAGCAGTTCTTC. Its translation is CARGRGRNEQFF.

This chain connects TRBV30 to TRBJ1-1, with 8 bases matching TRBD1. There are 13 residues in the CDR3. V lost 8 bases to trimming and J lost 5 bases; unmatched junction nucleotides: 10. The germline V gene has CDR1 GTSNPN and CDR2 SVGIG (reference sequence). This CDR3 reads CAGRTGSVTEAFF. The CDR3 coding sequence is TGTGCCGGAAGGACAGGGTCGGTTACTGAAGCTTTCTTT.

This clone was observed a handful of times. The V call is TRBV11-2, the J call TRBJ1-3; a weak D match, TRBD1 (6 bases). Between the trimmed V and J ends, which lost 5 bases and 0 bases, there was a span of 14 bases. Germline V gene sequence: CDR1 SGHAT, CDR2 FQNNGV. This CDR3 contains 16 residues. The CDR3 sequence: CASSTTGVNSGNTIYF. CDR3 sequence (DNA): TGTGCCAGCAGCACGACAGGAGTCAACTCTGGAAACACCATATATTTT.

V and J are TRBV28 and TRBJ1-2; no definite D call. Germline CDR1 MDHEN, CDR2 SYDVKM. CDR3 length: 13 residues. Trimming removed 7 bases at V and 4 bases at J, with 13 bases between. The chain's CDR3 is CASKEYDSYGYTF. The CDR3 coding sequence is TGTGCCAGCAAGGAGTATGATAGCTATGGCTACACCTTC.

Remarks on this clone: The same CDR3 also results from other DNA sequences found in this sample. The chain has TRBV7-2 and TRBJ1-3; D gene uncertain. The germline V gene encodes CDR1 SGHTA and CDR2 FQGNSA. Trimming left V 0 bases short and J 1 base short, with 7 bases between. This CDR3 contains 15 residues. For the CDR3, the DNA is TGTGCCAGCAGCTTAGCGCAGGCTTCTGGAAACACCATATATTTT. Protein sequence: CASSLAQASGNTIYF. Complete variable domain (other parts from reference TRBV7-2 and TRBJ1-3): GAGVSQSPSNKVTEKGKDVELRCDPISGHTALYWYRQSLGQGLEFLIYFQGNSAPDKSGLPSDRFSAERTGGSVSTLTIQRTQQEDSAVYLCASSLAQASGNTIYFGEGSWLTVV.

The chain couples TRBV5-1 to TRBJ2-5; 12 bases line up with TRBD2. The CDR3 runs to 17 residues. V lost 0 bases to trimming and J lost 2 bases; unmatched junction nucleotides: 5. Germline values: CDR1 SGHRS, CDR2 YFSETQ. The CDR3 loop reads CASSLALGLAGQETQYF. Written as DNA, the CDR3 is TGCGCCAGCAGCTTGGCCCTGGGACTAGCGGGTCAAGAGACCCAGTACTTC.

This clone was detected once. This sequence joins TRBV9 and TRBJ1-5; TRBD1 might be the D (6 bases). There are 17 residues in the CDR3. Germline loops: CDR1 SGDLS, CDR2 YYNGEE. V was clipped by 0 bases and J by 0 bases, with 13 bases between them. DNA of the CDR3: TGTGCCAGCAGCGTAGATCCGGGGGGCTATAGCAATCAGCCCCAGCATTTT. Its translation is CASSVDPGGYSNQPQHF.

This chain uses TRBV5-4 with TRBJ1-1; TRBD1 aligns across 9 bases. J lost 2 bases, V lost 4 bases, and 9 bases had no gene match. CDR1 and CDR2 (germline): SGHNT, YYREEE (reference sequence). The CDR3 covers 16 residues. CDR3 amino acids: CASSLTPDRGNTEAFF. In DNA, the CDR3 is TGTGCCAGCAGCCTCACCCCGGACAGGGGAAACACTGAAGCTTTCTTT.

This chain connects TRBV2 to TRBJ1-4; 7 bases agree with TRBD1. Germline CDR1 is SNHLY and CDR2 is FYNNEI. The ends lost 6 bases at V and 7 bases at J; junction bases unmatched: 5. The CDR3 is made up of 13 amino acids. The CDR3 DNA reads TGTGCCAGCAGGAGGGGGCACGGTGAAAAACTGTTTTTT. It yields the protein CASRRGHGEKLFF. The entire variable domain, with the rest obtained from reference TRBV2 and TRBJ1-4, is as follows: EPEVTQTPSHQVTQMGQEVILRCVPISNHLYFYWYRQILGQKVEFLVSFYNNEISEKSEIFDDQFSVERPDGSNFTLKIRSTKLEDSAMYFCASRRGHGEKLFFGSGTQLSVL.

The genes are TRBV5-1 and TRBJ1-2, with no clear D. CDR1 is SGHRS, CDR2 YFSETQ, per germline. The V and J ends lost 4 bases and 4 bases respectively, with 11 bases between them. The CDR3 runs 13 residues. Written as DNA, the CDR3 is TGCGCCAGCAGCACCCAGCAATTCTATGGCTACACCTTC. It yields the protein CASSTQQFYGYTF.

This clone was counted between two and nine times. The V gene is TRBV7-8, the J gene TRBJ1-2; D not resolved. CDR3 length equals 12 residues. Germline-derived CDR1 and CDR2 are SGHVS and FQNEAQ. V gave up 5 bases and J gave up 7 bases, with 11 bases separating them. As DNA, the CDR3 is TGTGCCAGCAGCCCCCTTGAGGTTGGCTACACCTTC. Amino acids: CASSPLEVGYTF.

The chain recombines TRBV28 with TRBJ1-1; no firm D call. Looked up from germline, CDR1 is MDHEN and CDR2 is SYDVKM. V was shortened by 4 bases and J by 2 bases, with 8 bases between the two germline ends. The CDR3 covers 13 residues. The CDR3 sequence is CASSSLFNTEAFF. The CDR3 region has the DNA TGTGCCAGCAGTTCACTCTTTAACACTGAAGCTTTCTTT.

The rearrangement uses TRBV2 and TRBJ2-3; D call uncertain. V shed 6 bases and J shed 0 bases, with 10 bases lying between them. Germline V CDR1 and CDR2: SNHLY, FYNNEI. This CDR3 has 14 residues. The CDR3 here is CASRAGSSTDTQYF. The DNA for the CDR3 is TGTGCCAGCAGGGCCGGAAGCAGCACAGATACGCAGTATTTT.

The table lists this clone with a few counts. CDR3 residues: CASSLDQGKAGANVLTF. The DNA for the CDR3 is TGCGCCAGCAGCTTGGACCAGGGGAAGGCTGGGGCCAACGTCCTGACTTTC. The chain is built from TRBV5-1 and TRBJ2-6, with D maybe TRBD1 (6 bases). Germline V gene sequence: CDR1 SGHRS, CDR2 YFSETQ. The CDR3 consists of 17 residues. Trimming shortened V by 0 bases and J by 2 bases, and 12 bases separated the two germline ends.

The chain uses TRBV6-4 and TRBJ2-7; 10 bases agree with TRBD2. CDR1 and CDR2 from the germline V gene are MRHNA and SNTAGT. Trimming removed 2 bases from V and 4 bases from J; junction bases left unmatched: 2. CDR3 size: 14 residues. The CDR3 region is CASSDSGRAYEQYF. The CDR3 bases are TGTGCCAGCAGTGACAGCGGGAGGGCTTACGAGCAGTACTTC.

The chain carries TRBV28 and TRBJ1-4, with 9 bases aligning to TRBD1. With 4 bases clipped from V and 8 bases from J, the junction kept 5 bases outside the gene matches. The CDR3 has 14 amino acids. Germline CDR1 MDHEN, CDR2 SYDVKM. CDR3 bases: TGTGCCAGCAGTTGGACAGGGGTGCGAGAAAAACTGTTTTTT. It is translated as CASSWTGVREKLFF.

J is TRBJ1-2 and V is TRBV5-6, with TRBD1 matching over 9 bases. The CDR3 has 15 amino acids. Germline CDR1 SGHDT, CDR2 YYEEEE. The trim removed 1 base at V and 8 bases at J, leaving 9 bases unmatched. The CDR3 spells CASSLTGGAIGGYTF. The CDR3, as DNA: TGTGCCAGCAGCTTGACAGGGGGCGCGATAGGAGGCTACACCTTC.